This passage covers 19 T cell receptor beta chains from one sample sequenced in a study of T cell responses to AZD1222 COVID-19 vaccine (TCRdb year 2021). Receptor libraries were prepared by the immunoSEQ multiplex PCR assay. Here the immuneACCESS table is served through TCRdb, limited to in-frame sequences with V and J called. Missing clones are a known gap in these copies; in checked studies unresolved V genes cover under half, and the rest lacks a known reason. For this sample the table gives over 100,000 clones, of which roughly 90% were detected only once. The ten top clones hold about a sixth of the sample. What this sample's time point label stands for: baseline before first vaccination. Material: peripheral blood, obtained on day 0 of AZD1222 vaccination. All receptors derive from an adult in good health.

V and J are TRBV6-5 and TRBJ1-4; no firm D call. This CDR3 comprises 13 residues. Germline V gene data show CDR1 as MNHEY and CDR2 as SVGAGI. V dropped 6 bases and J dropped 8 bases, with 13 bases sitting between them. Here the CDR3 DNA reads TGTGCCAGCAGCCCGGGGTCGCGGGAAAAACTGTTTTTT. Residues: CASSPGSREKLFF.

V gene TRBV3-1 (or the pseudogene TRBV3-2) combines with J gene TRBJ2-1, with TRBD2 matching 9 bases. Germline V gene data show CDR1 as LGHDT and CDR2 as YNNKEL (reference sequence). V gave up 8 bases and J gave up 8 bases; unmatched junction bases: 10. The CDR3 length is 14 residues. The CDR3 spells CASAQGAGGDEQFF. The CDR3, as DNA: TGTGCCAGCGCCCAGGGAGCGGGAGGTGATGAGCAGTTCTTC.

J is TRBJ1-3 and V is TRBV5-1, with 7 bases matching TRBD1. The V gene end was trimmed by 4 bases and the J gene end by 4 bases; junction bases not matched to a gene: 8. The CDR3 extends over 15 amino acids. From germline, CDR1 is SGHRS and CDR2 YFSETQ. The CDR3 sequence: CASSTEGAAGNTIYF. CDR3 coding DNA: TGCGCCAGCAGCACGGAGGGGGCGGCAGGAAACACCATATATTTT.

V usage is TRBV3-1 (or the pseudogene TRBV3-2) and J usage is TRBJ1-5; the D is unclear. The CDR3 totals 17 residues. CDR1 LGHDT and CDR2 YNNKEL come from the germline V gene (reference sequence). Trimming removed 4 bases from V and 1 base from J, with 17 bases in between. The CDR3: CASSPTPRTASNQPQHF. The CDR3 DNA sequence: TGTGCCAGCAGCCCAACACCCCGGACGGCGAGCAATCAGCCCCAGCATTTT.

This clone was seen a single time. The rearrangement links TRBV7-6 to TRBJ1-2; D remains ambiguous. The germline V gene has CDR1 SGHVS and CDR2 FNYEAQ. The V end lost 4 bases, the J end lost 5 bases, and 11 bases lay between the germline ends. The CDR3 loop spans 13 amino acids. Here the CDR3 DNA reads TGTGCCAGCAGCTCGCAAGTGGGGTATGGCTACACCTTC. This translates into CASSSQVGYGYTF.

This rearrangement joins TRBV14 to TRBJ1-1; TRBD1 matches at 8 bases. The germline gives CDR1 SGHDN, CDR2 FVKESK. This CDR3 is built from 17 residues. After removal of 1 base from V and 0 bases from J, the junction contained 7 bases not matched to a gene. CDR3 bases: TGTGCCAGCAGCCAAGTTGGCAGGGGGCTGGTGAACACTGAAGCTTTCTTT. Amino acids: CASSQVGRGLVNTEAFF. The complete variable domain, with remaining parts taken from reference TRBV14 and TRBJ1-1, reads EAGVTQFPSHSVIEKGQTVTLRCDPISGHDNLYWYRRVMGKEIKFLLHFVKESKQDESGMPNNRFLAERTGGTYSTLKVQPAELEDSGVYFCASSQVGRGLVNTEAFFGQGTRLTVV.

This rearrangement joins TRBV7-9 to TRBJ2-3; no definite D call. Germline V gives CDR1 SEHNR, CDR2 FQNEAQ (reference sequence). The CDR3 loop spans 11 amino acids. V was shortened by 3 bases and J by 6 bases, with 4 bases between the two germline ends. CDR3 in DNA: TGTGCCAGCAGCTTTGCGGATACGCAGTATTTT. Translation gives CASSFADTQYF.

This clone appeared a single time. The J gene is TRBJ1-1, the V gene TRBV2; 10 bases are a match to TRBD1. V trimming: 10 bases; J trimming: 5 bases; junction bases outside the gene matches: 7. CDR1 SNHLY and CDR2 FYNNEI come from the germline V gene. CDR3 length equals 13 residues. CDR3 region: CATSMDRGTEAFF. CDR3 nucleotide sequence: TGTGCCACCTCTATGGACAGGGGGACTGAAGCTTTCTTT.

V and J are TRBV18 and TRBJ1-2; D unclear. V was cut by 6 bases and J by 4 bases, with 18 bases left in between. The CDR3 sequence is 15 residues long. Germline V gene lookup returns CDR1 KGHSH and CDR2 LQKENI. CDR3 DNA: TGTGCCAGCTCCCCCCGGACCATTATCACCTATGGCTACACCTTC. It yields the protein CASSPRTIITYGYTF.

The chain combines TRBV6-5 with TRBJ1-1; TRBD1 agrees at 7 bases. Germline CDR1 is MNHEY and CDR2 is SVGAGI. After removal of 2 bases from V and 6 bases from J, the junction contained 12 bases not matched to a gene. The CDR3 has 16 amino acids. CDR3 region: CASSYAGQVAFAEAFF. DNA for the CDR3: TGTGCCAGCAGTTACGCAGGACAGGTAGCCTTCGCTGAAGCTTTCTTT.

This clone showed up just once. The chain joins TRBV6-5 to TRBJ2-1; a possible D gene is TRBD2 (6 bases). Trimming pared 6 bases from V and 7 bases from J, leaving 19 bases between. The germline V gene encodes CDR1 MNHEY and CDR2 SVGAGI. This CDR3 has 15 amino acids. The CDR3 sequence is CASSRLTRGKNEQFF. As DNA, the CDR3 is TGTGCCAGCAGCCGCTTGACTAGAGGGAAGAATGAGCAGTTCTTC.

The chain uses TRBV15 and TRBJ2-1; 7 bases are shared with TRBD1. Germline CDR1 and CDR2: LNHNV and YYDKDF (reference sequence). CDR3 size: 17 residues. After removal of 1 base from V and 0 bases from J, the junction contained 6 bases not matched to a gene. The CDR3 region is CATSRVRGLLSYNEQFF. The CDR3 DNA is TGTGCCACCAGCAGAGTGAGGGGGCTACTCTCCTACAATGAGCAGTTCTTC.

CDR3 nucleotides: TGTGCCACCAGTGATTTTGGCGGGAACGGCTACACCTTC. This encodes CATSDFGGNGYTF. The rearrangement uses TRBV24-1 and TRBJ1-2; no definite D call. Trimming pared 1 base from V and 8 bases from J, leaving 10 bases between. The CDR3 extends over 13 amino acids. CDR1 is KGHDR and CDR2 is SFDVKD in the germline V gene.

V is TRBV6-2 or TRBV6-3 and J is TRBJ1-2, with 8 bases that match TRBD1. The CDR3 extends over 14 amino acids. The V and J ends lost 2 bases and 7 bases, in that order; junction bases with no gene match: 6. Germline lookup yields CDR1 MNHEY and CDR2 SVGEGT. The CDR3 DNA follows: TGTGCCAGCAGTTACAAGGCAGGGGGCGGTGGCTACACCTTC. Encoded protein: CASSYKAGGGGYTF.

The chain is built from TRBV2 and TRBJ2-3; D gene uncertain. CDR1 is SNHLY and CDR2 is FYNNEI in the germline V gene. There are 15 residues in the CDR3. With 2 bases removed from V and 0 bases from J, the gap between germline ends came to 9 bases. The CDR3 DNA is TGTGCCAGCAGTGAATCACTGATTAGCACAGATACGCAGTATTTT. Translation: CASSESLISTDTQYF.

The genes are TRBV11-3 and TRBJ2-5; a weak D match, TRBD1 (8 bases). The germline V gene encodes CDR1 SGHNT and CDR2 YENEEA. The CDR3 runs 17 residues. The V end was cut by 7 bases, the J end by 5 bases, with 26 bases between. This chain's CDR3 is CASTDMGGGRGLETQYF. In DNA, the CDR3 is TGTGCCAGCACCGACATGGGAGGGGGCAGGGGGCTGGAGACCCAGTACTTC.

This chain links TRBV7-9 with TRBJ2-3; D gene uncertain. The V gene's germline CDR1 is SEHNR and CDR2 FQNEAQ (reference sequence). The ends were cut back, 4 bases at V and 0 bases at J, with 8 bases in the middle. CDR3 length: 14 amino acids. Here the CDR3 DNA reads TGTGCCAGCAGCTCCCAACTAAGCACAGATACGCAGTATTTT. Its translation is CASSSQLSTDTQYF.

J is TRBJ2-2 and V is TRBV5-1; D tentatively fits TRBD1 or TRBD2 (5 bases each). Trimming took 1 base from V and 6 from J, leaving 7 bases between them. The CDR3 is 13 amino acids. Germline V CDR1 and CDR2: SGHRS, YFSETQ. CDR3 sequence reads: CASSLMGAGELFF. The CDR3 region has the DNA TGCGCCAGCAGCTTGATGGGGGCCGGGGAGCTGTTTTTT.

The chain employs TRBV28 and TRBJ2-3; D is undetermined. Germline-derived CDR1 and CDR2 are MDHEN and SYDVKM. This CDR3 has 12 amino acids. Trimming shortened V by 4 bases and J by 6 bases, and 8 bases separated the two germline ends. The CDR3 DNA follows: TGTGCCAGCAGTTATCTCCGGGATACGCAGTATTTT. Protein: CASSYLRDTQYF. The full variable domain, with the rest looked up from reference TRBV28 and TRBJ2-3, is DVKVTQSSRYLVKRTGEKVFLECVQDMDHENMFWYRQDPGLGLRLIYFSYDVKMKEKGDIPEGYSVSREKKERFSLILESASTNQTSMYLCASSYLRDTQYFGPGTRLTVL.